These T cell receptor beta chains were read from a single sample in a study of T cell responses to AZD1222 COVID-19 vaccine. Generated by immunoSEQ multiplex PCR, the TCRdb table keeps only in-frame clones and is missing some. The table lists about 140,000 clones, approximately 90% of them singletons. The sequencing used peripheral blood, collected on day 0 of AZD1222 vaccination. Receptor source: an adult in good health. Both conserved end residues are part of each CDR3. The D gene is left open where the match is weak. Size values are once, few and many counts, or a class for expanded clones, and some rows have none.

>TRBV15|TRBJ1-1|NA|NA
TGTGCCACCAGCAGCCAGGGTTACAACACTGAAGCTTTCTTT
CATSSQGYNTEAFF
>TRBV27|TRBJ1-1|NA|TRBD1
TGTGCCAGCAGTCGAATAGACAGGGGTGGGTCTGAAGCTTTCTTT
CASSRIDRGGSEAFF
>TRBV29-1|TRBJ2-1|NA|NA
TGCAGCGTTCGGGCAGGGGAGCCGTCTGGTAGCAATGAGCAGTTCTTC
CSVRAGEPSGSNEQFF
>TRBV5-1|TRBJ1-2|NA|NA
TGCGCCAGCAGCTTGGTCCTCGATTATGGCTACACCTTC
CASSLVLDYGYTF
>TRBV19|TRBJ2-5|NA|TRBD1
TGTGCCAGTAGTATACCTGTAGGGGACAGGGGGCGAAAGACCCAGTACTTC
CASSIPVGDRGRKTQYF
>TRBV9|TRBJ2-3|NA|NA
TGTGCCAGCAGCGTAGGGGACGGACGGGGGCGCACAGATACGCAGTATTTT
CASSVGDGRGRTDTQYF
>TRBV18|TRBJ2-2|NA|NA
TGTGCCAGCTCACCACTATCAGGGATAAACGGGGAGCTGTTTTTT
CASSPLSGINGELFF
>TRBV28|TRBJ1-4|NA|NA
TGTGCCAGCAACCCGACAGTTCCCAATGAAAAACTGTTTTTT
CASNPTVPNEKLFF
>TRBV7-2|TRBJ2-5|NA|TRBD2
TGTGCCAGCAGCTTAGTGGCCCCACTAGCGGGAGGGCTCGGGGGGACCCAGTACTTC
CASSLVAPLAGGLGGTQYF
>TRBV7-2|TRBJ2-3|NA|NA
TGTGCCAGCAGCTTAGGCCCCCTTAATACGCAGTATTTT
CASSLGPLNTQYF
>TRBV6-5|TRBJ2-1|NA|NA
TGTGCCAGCAGTTTAACGAACCGGGACTTCAACAATGAGCAGTTCTTC
CASSLTNRDFNNEQFF
>TRBV5-1|TRBJ1-2|NA|NA
TGCGCCAGCAGCCCCGACGTAAGCTATGGCTACACCTTC
CASSPDVSYGYTF
>TRBV4-3|TRBJ2-1|NA|TRBD1
TGCGCCAGCAGCCGAGAGACGGGACAGGGCTACAATGAGCAGTTCTTC
CASSRETGQGYNEQFF
>TRBV25-1|TRBJ2-3|NA|NA
TGTGCCAGCAGTGAATTAGGGCGGCAGGGGGATACGCAGTATTTT
CASSELGRQGDTQYF
>TRBV7-2|TRBJ2-1|NA|TRBD2
TGTGCCAGCAGTTTCCTAAGCGGGACGAGCTCCTACAATGAGCAGTTCTTC
CASSFLSGTSSYNEQFF
>TRBV20-1|TRBJ1-5|NA|NA
TGCAGTGCTAGTGAACTAGGGGGCAATCAGCCCCAGCATTTT
CSASELGGNQPQHF
>TRBV7-9|TRBJ1-6|NA|NA
TGTGCCAGCAGCTTACGCACAGAAGGGTATAATTCACCCCTCCACTTT
CASSLRTEGYNSPLHF
>TRBV7-8|TRBJ1-6|once|NA
TGTGCCAGCAGCCCTGGGGGCAGGAGTAATTCACCCCTCCACTTT
CASSPGGRSNSPLHF
>TRBV5-1|TRBJ2-1|NA|TRBD2
TGCGCCAGCAGCAGGCTAGCGGGAGTGGGTGAGCAGTTCTTC
CASSRLAGVGEQFF
>TRBV14|TRBJ2-7|few|TRBD1
TGTGCCAGCAGCCAACCTATGACAGGGGGTTCCTACGAGCAGTACTTC
CASSQPMTGGSYEQYF
>TRBV6-5|TRBJ1-2|NA|NA
TGTGCCAGCAGTCTTGTAGGGACCAATAACTATGGCTACACCTTC
CASSLVGTNNYGYTF
>TRBV5-5|TRBJ1-1|NA|NA
TGTGCCAGCAGCTTGGAGGGTACTGAAGCTTTCTTT
CASSLEGTEAFF
>TRBV15|TRBJ2-1|NA|NA
TGTGCCACCAGCACCTCCGGGACGGCGTACAATGAGCAGTTCTTC
CATSTSGTAYNEQFF
>TRBV6-6|TRBJ1-4|NA|TRBD1
TGTGCCGCTGAACGCTCAGGGGGAGGAAGGGGAAAACTGTTTTTT
CAAERSGGGRGKLFF
>TRBV15|TRBJ2-7|few|NA
TGTGCCACCAGCATAGAGGGTCCGGAGAGCTCCTACGAGCAGTACTTC
CATSIEGPESSYEQYF
>TRBV28|TRBJ2-3|NA|NA
TGTGCCAGCAGTTTCACGGCGGAGGGGACAGATACGCAGTATTTT
CASSFTAEGTDTQYF
>TRBV19|TRBJ2-2|NA|NA
TGTGCCAGTAGTATAGAGTATAGCAGGTGGGCCGGGGAGCTGTTTTTT
CASSIEYSRWAGELFF
>TRBV4-3|TRBJ2-2|NA|TRBD1
TGCGCCAGCAGCCAATGGGACAGGAACACCGGGGAGCTGTTTTTT
CASSQWDRNTGELFF
>TRBV6-5|TRBJ1-1|NA|NA
TGTGCCAGCAGTTACTCGTATCCGGGGGGGAGTACTGAAGCTTTCTTT
CASSYSYPGGSTEAFF
>TRBV11-2|TRBJ1-2|NA|NA
TGTGCCAGCAGCTTACCCTTTGGCCAGATCGGGGGCTACACCTTC
CASSLPFGQIGGYTF
>TRBV11-1|TRBJ2-7|NA|NA
TGTGCCAGCAGCTCCATAGGAGGCCAGGGGAGCCACGAGCAGTACTTC
CASSSIGGQGSHEQYF
>TRBV6-2/TRBV6-3|TRBJ2-1|NA|NA
TGTGCCAGCAACCCTCTGGGGTACAATGAGCAGTTCTTC
CASNPLGYNEQFF
>TRBV27|TRBJ2-1|NA|NA
TGTGCCAGCAGTTTAAGAGGCCGGTCCTACAATGAGCAGTTCTTC
CASSLRGRSYNEQFF
>TRBV5-4|TRBJ2-3|NA|TRBD1
TGTGCCAGCAGCCCCGGGACAGGGGCCCGAGATACGCAGTATTTT
CASSPGTGARDTQYF
>TRBV18|TRBJ2-1|NA|NA
TGTGCCAGCTCACCACCGACGGGTGGGGTCAATGAGCAGTTCTTC
CASSPPTGGVNEQFF